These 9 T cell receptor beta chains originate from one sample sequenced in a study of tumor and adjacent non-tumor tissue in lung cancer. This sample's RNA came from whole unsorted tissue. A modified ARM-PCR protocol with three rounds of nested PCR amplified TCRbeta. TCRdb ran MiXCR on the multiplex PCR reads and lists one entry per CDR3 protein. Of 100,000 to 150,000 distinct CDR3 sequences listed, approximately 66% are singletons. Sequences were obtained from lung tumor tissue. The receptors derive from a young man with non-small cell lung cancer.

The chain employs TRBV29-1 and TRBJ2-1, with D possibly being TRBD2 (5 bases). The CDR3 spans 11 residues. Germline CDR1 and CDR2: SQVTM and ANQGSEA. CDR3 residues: CSTLLGNEQFF. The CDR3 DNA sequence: TGCAGTACCCTACTAGGTAATGAGCAGTTCTTC.

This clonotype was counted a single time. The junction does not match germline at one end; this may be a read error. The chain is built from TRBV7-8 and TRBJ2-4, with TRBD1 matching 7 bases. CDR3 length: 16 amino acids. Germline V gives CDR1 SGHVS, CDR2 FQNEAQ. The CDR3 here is CASSLAGGALFNIPYF. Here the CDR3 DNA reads TGTGCCAGCAGCTTAGCAGGGGGCGCATTGTTCAACATTCCGTACTTC.

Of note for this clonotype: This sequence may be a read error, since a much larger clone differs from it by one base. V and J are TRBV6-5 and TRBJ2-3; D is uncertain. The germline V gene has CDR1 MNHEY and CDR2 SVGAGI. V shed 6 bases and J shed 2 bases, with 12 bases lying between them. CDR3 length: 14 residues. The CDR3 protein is CASRKGSITDTQYF. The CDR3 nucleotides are TGTGCCAGCAGAAAGGGCAGTATCACAGATACGCAGTATTTT.

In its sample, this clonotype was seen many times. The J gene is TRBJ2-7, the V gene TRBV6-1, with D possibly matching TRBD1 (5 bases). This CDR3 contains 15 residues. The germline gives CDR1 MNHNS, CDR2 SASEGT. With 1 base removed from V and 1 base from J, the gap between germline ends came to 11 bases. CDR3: CASSEGSAGSYEQYF. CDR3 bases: TGTGCCAGCAGTGAAGGGTCGGCAGGGTCCTACGAGCAGTACTTC.

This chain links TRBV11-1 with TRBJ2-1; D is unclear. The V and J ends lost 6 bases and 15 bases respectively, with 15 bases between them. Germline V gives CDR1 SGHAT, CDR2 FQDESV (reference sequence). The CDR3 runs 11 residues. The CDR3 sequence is CASRIDRPLFF. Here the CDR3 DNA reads TGTGCCAGCAGAATCGATAGACCGCTGTTCTTC.

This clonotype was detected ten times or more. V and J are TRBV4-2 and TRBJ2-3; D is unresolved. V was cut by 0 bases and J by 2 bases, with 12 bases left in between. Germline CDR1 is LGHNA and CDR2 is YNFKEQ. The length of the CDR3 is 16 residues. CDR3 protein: CASSQDYPTSTDTQYF. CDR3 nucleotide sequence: TGTGCCAGCAGCCAAGACTATCCCACCTCCACAGATACGCAGTATTTT.

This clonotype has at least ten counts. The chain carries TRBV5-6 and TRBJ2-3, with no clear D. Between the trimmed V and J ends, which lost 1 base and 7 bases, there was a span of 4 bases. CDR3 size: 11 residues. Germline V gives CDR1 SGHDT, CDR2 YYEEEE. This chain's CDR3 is CASSLTHTQYF. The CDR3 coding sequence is TGTGCCAGCAGCTTGACCCATACGCAGTATTTT.

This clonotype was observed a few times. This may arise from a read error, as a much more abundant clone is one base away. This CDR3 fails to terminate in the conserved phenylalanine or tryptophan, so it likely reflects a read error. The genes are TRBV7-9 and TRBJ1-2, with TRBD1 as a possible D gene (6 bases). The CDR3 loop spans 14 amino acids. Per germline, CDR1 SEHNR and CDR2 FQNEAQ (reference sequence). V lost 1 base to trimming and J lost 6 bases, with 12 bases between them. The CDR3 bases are TGTGCCAGCAGCTTAGAAATACAGGGCCATGGCTACACCTCC. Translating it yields CASSLEIQGHGYTS.

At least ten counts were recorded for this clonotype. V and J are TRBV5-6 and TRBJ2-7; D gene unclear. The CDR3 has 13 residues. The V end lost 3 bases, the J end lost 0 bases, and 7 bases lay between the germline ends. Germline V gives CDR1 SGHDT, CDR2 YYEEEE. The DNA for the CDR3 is TGTGCCAGCAGCTCGATCAACTCCTACGAGCAGTACTTC. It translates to CASSSINSYEQYF.